These 12 T cell receptor beta chains share one sample of origin, sequenced in a study of blood T cell repertoires in COVID-19. The table came from immunoSEQ multiplex PCR; TCRdb's copy has only in-frame clones and leaves some out. The data show about 120,000 clones, 70% to 80% seen once. Sequenced material: peripheral blood. The source is a woman over 75 with acute or convalescent COVID-19.

The V and J genes are TRBV5-1 and TRBJ1-6, with 7 bases aligning to TRBD1. The CDR3 runs to 15 residues. Trimming at V came to 0 bases and at J to 9 bases, leaving 6 bases not matched to a gene. The V gene's germline CDR1 is SGHRS and CDR2 YFSETQ. As DNA, the CDR3 is TGCGCCAGCAGCTTGGATGAGACAGGGAGTTCACCCCTCCACTTT. It encodes CASSLDETGSSPLHF.

Details on this clone: This sample also contains other DNA sequences that code for the same CDR3. CDR3 residues: CASSETTSGGTDTQYF. The CDR3 DNA sequence: TGTGCCAGCAGTGAGACGACTAGCGGGGGCACAGATACGCAGTATTTT. V is TRBV6-1 and J is TRBJ2-3, with 11 positions matching TRBD2. Germline V gene lookup returns CDR1 MNHNS and CDR2 SASEGT. V shed 3 bases and J 1 base; nucleotides not matched to a gene: 3. CDR3 size: 16 residues.

V gene TRBV11-2 combines with J gene TRBJ2-7, with a tentative D call TRBD1 (6 bases). Germline assignment: CDR1 SGHAT and CDR2 FQNNGV. The CDR3 runs 13 residues. Trimming pared 5 bases from V and 1 base from J, leaving 9 bases between. The chain's CDR3 is CASSATGSYEQYF. The CDR3 DNA sequence: TGTGCCAGCAGCGCCACAGGGTCCTACGAGCAGTACTTC.

The chain carries TRBV7-9 and TRBJ2-5; D gene uncertain. The CDR3 is 16 amino acids. CDR1 and CDR2 from the germline V gene are SEHNR and FQNEAQ (reference sequence). The V and J ends lost 4 bases and 4 bases respectively, with 19 bases between them. The CDR3 DNA is TGTGCCAGCAGCTCCGCCCCTAGGAGAAAAACAGAGACCCAGTACTTC. Encoded protein: CASSSAPRRKTETQYF.

This clone was seen more than once but under ten times. This sequence joins TRBV5-1 and TRBJ2-3, with 9 bases lining up with TRBD2. V was pared by 4 bases and J by 3 bases, with 15 bases of the junction left unmatched. The CDR3 runs 18 residues. Per germline, CDR1 SGHRS and CDR2 YFSETQ. Here the CDR3 DNA reads TGCGCCAGCAGCCCCCGAGGGGCGGGGGGGCCCGGGACAGATACGCAGTATTTT. It is translated as CASSPRGAGGPGTDTQYF.

CDR3 protein: CAVSGSGDGAQHF. The CDR3 DNA is TGTGCCGTTTCTGGTTCAGGGGACGGAGCCCAGCATTTT. The gene calls are TRBV10-3 and TRBJ1-5, with D maybe TRBD1 (6 bases). Germline CDR1 ENHRY, CDR2 SYGVKD. CDR3 length: 13 amino acids. V lost 11 bases to trimming and J lost 11 bases, with 22 bases between them.

The V call is TRBV7-8, the J call TRBJ1-1; 8 bases match TRBD1. CDR3 size: 15 residues. CDR1 and CDR2 (germline): SGHVS, FQNEAQ. Trimming at V came to 2 bases and at J to 4 bases, leaving 6 bases not matched to a gene. CDR3 residues: CASSLTGGTVTEAFF. CDR3 coding DNA: TGTGCCAGCAGCTTAACAGGGGGGACGGTCACTGAAGCTTTCTTT.

The rearrangement links TRBV5-1 to TRBJ2-1, with 7 bases that match TRBD2. J gave up 5 bases and V 0 bases, and 5 bases lay outside the gene matches. The CDR3 has 15 residues. CDR1 is SGHRS, CDR2 YFSETQ, per germline. CDR3 amino acids: CASSLVPGRDNEQFF. CDR3 DNA: TGCGCCAGCAGCTTGGTACCAGGGAGGGACAATGAGCAGTTCTTC.

This clone was counted only a few times. V and J are TRBV5-1 and TRBJ2-7; tentatively, D is TRBD1 (6 bases). CDR3 length: 14 residues. The germline CDR1 and CDR2 sequences are SGHRS and YFSETQ. Trimming took 5 bases from V and 5 from J, leaving 17 bases between them. CDR3 nucleotide sequence: TGCGCCAGCAGTTTCGGGACAATCTCGGACGAGCAGTACTTC. Translating it yields CASSFGTISDEQYF.

J is TRBJ2-1 and V is TRBV5-1; 7 bases fit TRBD2. From germline, CDR1 is SGHRS and CDR2 YFSETQ. CDR3 size: 13 residues. Trimming removed 1 base from V and 9 bases from J; junction bases left unmatched: 4. The DNA of the CDR3 is TGCGCCAGCAGCTTGCCGACGGGGGGTGAGCAGTTCTTC. Translated, it gives CASSLPTGGEQFF.

This chain joins TRBV5-1 and TRBJ2-1; TRBD1 matches 7 bases. CDR1 SGHRS and CDR2 YFSETQ come from the germline V gene. The CDR3 is 13 amino acids. The V segment lost 1 base and the J segment 8 bases; nucleotides outside the gene matches: 3. CDR3 coding DNA: TGCGCCAGCAGCTTGACAGGGGTTGATGAGCAGTTCTTC. It yields the protein CASSLTGVDEQFF.

The chain is built from TRBV12-3 or TRBV12-4 and TRBJ1-1; TRBD1 matches at 8 bases. With V trimmed by 7 bases and J by 4 bases, 5 bases remained unmatched. This CDR3 contains 13 residues. CDR3 coding DNA: TGTGCCAGCACTACAGGGGGAGGCACTGAAGCTTTCTTT. Translating gives CASTTGGGTEAFF.